This T cell receptor beta chain came from a study of T-cell reconstitution after alpha-beta-depleted transplantation in children. Regarding the study as a whole: Hyperexpanded clones declined; after one year, newly produced T cells mostly supplied diversity.

Unique molecular identifiers were incorporated when the TCRbeta library was constructed. TCRdb re-derived calls from the PCR reads in MiXCR, one entry per CDR3 protein. The table shows roughly 300,000 distinct CDR3 sequences, with around 10% occurring only once. CDR1 is MDHEN and CDR2 is SYDVKM in the germline V gene. V lost 3 bases, J lost 3 bases, and 29 bases stayed unmatched. CDR3 length equals 23 residues. Regarding this clonotype: What it recognizes is unknown. Given a much more abundant clone one base away, this may be a read error. Without the conserved terminal phenylalanine or tryptophan, this CDR3 likely stems from a read error.

The sequence was obtained from a male patient aged 2-15 years who had a stem cell transplant for chronic granulomatous disease, so the T cells may come from the graft donor. The chain has TRBV28 and TRBJ2-4; TRBD1 matches at 7 bases. The specimen was peripheral blood, collected 180 days after TCRalphabeta/CD19-depleted stem cell transplant. The CDR3 region is CASSFQPWIQGAEGAGNKNIQYI. CDR3 coding DNA: TGTGCCAGCAGTTTCCAGCCTTGGATACAGGGAGCCGAGGGGGCTGGGAACAAAAACATTCAGTACATC.